This is a list of T cell receptor beta chains from one sample in a study of T cell changes during pregnancy in multiple sclerosis. The assay was immunoSEQ multiplex PCR, and TCRdb's table has in-frame clones only and misses some. The sample records roughly 75,000 clones, under 95% being singletons. Here the sequenced sample was peripheral blood, taken after pregnancy. The receptor source for this set is a female donor in good health, enrolled as a control in a pregnancy study. Each CDR3 is given with its conserved first and last residue. D genes are given only for firm matches. The size entry is marked missing in some rows and otherwise reads once, few, many or a size class.

length: 13; D: .; J: TRBJ2-2; size: .; V: TRBV7-2; CDR3: CASSLAGAGELFF; DNA: TGTGCCAGCAGCTTAGCGGGAGCCGGGGAGCTGTTTTTT
length: 16; D: .; J: TRBJ2-2; size: .; V: TRBV27; CDR3: CASSLFGGKITGELFF; DNA: TGTGCCAGCAGTTTATTTGGAGGCAAAATCACCGGGGAGCTGTTTTTT
length: 13; D: TRBD2; J: TRBJ2-7; size: .; V: TRBV6-6; CDR3: CASVSGIGSEQYF; DNA: TGTGCCAGCGTAAGCGGGATCGGGAGTGAGCAGTACTTC
length: 22; D: TRBD2; J: TRBJ2-6; size: .; V: TRBV19; CDR3: CASKPAGASGRGARSGANVLTF; DNA: TGTGCCAGTAAACCAGCTGGGGCTAGCGGGAGAGGGGCTCGCTCTGGGGCCAACGTCCTGACTTTC
length: 15; D: .; J: TRBJ2-1; size: .; V: TRBV15; CDR3: CATSREAEAYNEQFF; DNA: TGTGCCACCAGCAGAGAAGCGGAGGCCTACAATGAGCAGTTCTTC
length: 15; D: .; J: TRBJ1-2; size: .; V: TRBV13; CDR3: CASSFSTIWNYGYTF; DNA: TGTGCCAGCAGCTTTTCGACTATTTGGAACTATGGCTACACCTTC
length: 10; D: .; J: TRBJ2-1; size: .; V: TRBV20-1; CDR3: CSVNREWQFF; DNA: TGCAGTGTAAACCGGGAGTGGCAATTCTTC
length: 15; D: .; J: TRBJ1-1; size: once; V: TRBV4-2; CDR3: CASSLGPGSNTEAFF; DNA: TGTGCCAGCAGCCTGGGCCCCGGTTCGAACACTGAAGCTTTCTTT
length: 11; D: .; J: TRBJ2-5; size: .; V: TRBV30; CDR3: CAWSLEETQYF; DNA: TGTGCCTGGAGTCTAGAAGAGACCCAGTACTTC
length: 12; D: .; J: TRBJ2-2; size: .; V: TRBV27; CDR3: CASSKTGGELFF; DNA: TGTGCCAGCAGTAAGACAGGCGGGGAGCTGTTTTTT
length: 15; D: TRBD2; J: TRBJ2-7; size: .; V: TRBV9; CDR3: CASSPTGTSEYEQYF; DNA: TGTGCCAGCAGCCCTACCGGGACTAGCGAGTACGAGCAGTACTTC
length: 17; D: .; J: TRBJ1-5; size: .; V: TRBV28; CDR3: CASTPDWEGKRNQPQHF; DNA: TGTGCCAGCACCCCGGACTGGGAGGGGAAGCGCAATCAGCCCCAGCATTTT
length: 13; D: .; J: TRBJ2-5; size: .; V: TRBV6-5; CDR3: CASRPGDQETQYF; DNA: TGTGCCAGCAGGCCGGGAGACCAAGAGACCCAGTACTTC
length: 16; D: TRBD2; J: TRBJ2-1; size: .; V: TRBV9; CDR3: CASSGTSGGTYNEQFF; DNA: TGTGCCAGCAGCGGGACTAGCGGGGGAACCTACAATGAGCAGTTCTTC
length: 16; D: TRBD2; J: TRBJ2-7; size: .; V: TRBV5-6; CDR3: CASSEGLAGGWGEQYF; DNA: TGTGCCAGCAGCGAGGGACTAGCGGGAGGTTGGGGCGAGCAGTACTTC
length: 13; D: .; J: TRBJ2-5; size: .; V: TRBV4-2; CDR3: CASSQEEPRTQYF; DNA: TGTGCCAGCAGCCAAGAGGAGCCAAGGACCCAGTACTTC
length: 16; D: .; J: TRBJ2-7; size: .; V: TRBV27; CDR3: CASSLFGRGGVYEQYF; DNA: TGTGCCAGCAGTTTATTCGGACGAGGCGGGGTCTACGAGCAGTACTTC
length: 14; D: .; J: TRBJ2-7; size: .; V: TRBV14; CDR3: CASSQVGGTAKSYF; DNA: TGTGCCAGCAGCCAAGTTGGAGGGACTGCGAAGTCGTACTTC
length: 16; D: .; J: TRBJ2-7; size: .; V: TRBV18; CDR3: CASSPPSLGGTYEQYF; DNA: TGTGCCAGCTCACCACCGAGCTTGGGGGGAACCTACGAGCAGTACTTC
length: 15; D: .; J: TRBJ1-4; size: .; V: TRBV4-3; CDR3: CASSQDQGPDAKLFF; DNA: TGCGCCAGCAGCCAAGATCAGGGGCCTGACGCAAAACTGTTTTTT
length: 17; D: TRBD1; J: TRBJ1-1; size: .; V: TRBV2; CDR3: CASSFPGTGPLGTEAFF; DNA: TGTGCCAGCAGTTTCCCCGGGACAGGGCCCCTTGGAACTGAAGCTTTCTTT
length: 16; D: .; J: TRBJ2-3; size: .; V: TRBV11-2; CDR3: CASSQTLGQSTDTQYF; DNA: TGTGCCAGCAGTCAAACCCTGGGACAAAGCACAGATACGCAGTATTTT
length: 15; D: TRBD2; J: TRBJ2-1; size: .; V: TRBV7-2; CDR3: CASSLGLAIYNEQFF; DNA: TGTGCCAGCAGCTTAGGACTAGCAATCTACAATGAGCAGTTCTTC
length: 15; D: TRBD1; J: TRBJ2-7; size: .; V: TRBV5-5; CDR3: CASSPTGGKSYEQYF; DNA: TGTGCCAGCAGCCCAACAGGGGGGAAAAGTTACGAGCAGTACTTC
length: 15; D: .; J: TRBJ1-6; size: .; V: TRBV9; CDR3: CASGAGAFYNSPLHF; DNA: TGTGCCAGCGGGGCAGGGGCCTTCTATAATTCACCCCTCCACTTT
length: 13; D: .; J: TRBJ2-7; size: .; V: TRBV5-7; CDR3: CASSLAGSYEQYF; DNA: TGTGCCAGCAGCTTGGCCGGGAGCTACGAGCAGTACTTC
length: 15; D: .; J: TRBJ2-2; size: once; V: TRBV21-1; CDR3: CASSPPDRNTGELFF; DNA: TGTGCCAGCAGCCCACCCGACAGGAACACCGGGGAGCTGTTTTTT
length: 17; D: TRBD2; J: TRBJ2-3; size: once; V: TRBV18; CDR3: CASSPNPGLASTDTQYF; DNA: TGTGCCAGCTCACCAAACCCGGGACTAGCGAGCACAGATACGCAGTATTTT
length: 15; D: TRBD2; J: TRBJ2-3; size: .; V: TRBV28; CDR3: CASRWSGGGGDTQYF; DNA: TGTGCCAGCAGGTGGAGCGGGGGGGGCGGGGATACGCAGTATTTT
length: 12; D: .; J: TRBJ1-2; size: .; V: TRBV6-1; CDR3: CASSEGGGGNTF; DNA: TGTGCCAGCAGTGAAGGGGGAGGCGGCAACACCTTC
length: 14; D: TRBD1; J: TRBJ1-1; size: .; V: TRBV5-1; CDR3: CASSSGGANTEAFF; DNA: TGCGCCAGCAGCTCAGGGGGCGCAAACACTGAAGCTTTCTTT
length: 13; D: .; J: TRBJ1-2; size: .; V: TRBV30; CDR3: CAWVRVYRDGYTF; DNA: TGTGCCTGGGTTCGCGTTTACCGGGATGGCTACACCTTC
length: 12; D: TRBD1; J: TRBJ2-7; size: .; V: TRBV10-2; CDR3: CASRDSYYEQYF; DNA: TGCGCCAGCCGGGACAGCTACTACGAGCAGTACTTC
length: 15; D: TRBD2; J: TRBJ2-1; size: .; V: TRBV18; CDR3: CASSPLASGDDEQFF; DNA: TGTGCCAGCTCACCACTCGCTAGCGGAGACGATGAGCAGTTCTTC
length: 16; D: .; J: TRBJ2-2; size: .; V: TRBV6-5; CDR3: CASSYEGGGLGGELFF; DNA: TGTGCCAGCAGTTACGAGGGAGGGGGATTAGGCGGGGAGCTGTTTTTT
length: 15; D: TRBD2; J: TRBJ2-3; size: once; V: TRBV9; CDR3: CASSVVDGRTDTQYF; DNA: TGTGCCAGCAGCGTAGTCGACGGGAGGACAGATACGCAGTATTTT
length: 16; D: .; J: TRBJ2-3; size: .; V: TRBV5-1; CDR3: CASSPGIRNEFDTQYF; DNA: TGCGCCAGCAGCCCGGGAATTAGAAACGAGTTCGATACGCAGTATTTT
length: 15; D: TRBD1; J: TRBJ1-2; size: .; V: TRBV5-6; CDR3: CASSLNRDRGPPYTF; DNA: TGTGCCAGCAGCCTAAACCGGGACAGGGGACCCCCTTACACCTTC
length: 13; D: .; J: TRBJ2-5; size: .; V: TRBV2; CDR3: CASSEGLRGTQYF; DNA: TGTGCCAGCAGTGAGGGCCTCAGGGGGACCCAGTACTTC
length: 13; D: .; J: TRBJ1-2; size: .; V: TRBV6-5; CDR3: CASSYSGGGGYTF; DNA: TGTGCCAGCAGTTACTCGGGGGGTGGTGGCTACACCTTC
length: 14; D: TRBD1; J: TRBJ2-5; size: .; V: TRBV7-3; CDR3: CASSLGQGVETQYF; DNA: TGTGCCAGCAGCTTAGGACAGGGCGTAGAGACCCAGTACTTC
length: 14; D: TRBD2; J: TRBJ2-1; size: .; V: TRBV19; CDR3: CASSILWRGDEQFF; DNA: TGTGCCAGTAGTATTCTCTGGCGGGGGGATGAGCAGTTCTTC
length: 13; D: TRBD1; J: TRBJ1-2; size: once; V: TRBV19; CDR3: CASTDGQGYGYTF; DNA: TGTGCCAGTACCGACGGACAGGGCTATGGCTACACCTTC
length: 17; D: TRBD1; J: TRBJ1-1; size: .; V: TRBV4-3; CDR3: CASSQDPGTGRNTEAFF; DNA: TGCGCCAGCAGCCAAGATCCGGGGACAGGGCGGAACACTGAAGCTTTCTTT
length: 14; D: .; J: TRBJ2-7; size: .; V: TRBV11-2; CDR3: CASSSRSGFYEQYF; DNA: TGTGCCAGCAGCTCCCGATCAGGGTTCTACGAGCAGTACTTC
length: 15; D: TRBD2; J: TRBJ2-1; size: .; V: TRBV6-5; CDR3: CASSSLAGGHNEQFF; DNA: TGTGCCAGCAGTTCCCTAGCGGGGGGGCACAATGAGCAGTTCTTC
length: 13; D: .; J: TRBJ1-1; size: .; V: TRBV28; CDR3: CASIPGQNTEAFF; DNA: TGTGCCAGCATCCCGGGACAGAACACTGAAGCTTTCTTT
length: 16; D: TRBD1; J: TRBJ1-2; size: .; V: TRBV7-9; CDR3: CASSLGQDRDHYGYTF; DNA: TGTGCCAGCAGCTTAGGACAGGACAGGGATCACTATGGCTACACCTTC
length: 14; D: TRBD2; J: TRBJ2-1; size: .; V: TRBV6-5; CDR3: CASRSSGRFDEQFF; DNA: TGTGCCAGCCGATCTAGCGGGAGGTTCGATGAGCAGTTCTTC
length: 14; D: .; J: TRBJ1-4; size: once; V: TRBV19; CDR3: CASAARGSNEKLFF; DNA: TGTGCCAGTGCGGCCAGGGGTTCAAATGAAAAACTGTTTTTT
length: 16; D: TRBD2; J: TRBJ2-3; size: once; V: TRBV5-6; CDR3: CASSLVLAGPPDTQYF; DNA: TGTGCCAGCAGCTTGGTGCTAGCGGGGCCCCCGGACACGCAGTATTTT
length: 15; D: TRBD2; J: TRBJ2-3; size: .; V: TRBV11-3; CDR3: CASSWGGASTDTQYF; DNA: TGTGCCAGCAGCTGGGGAGGGGCCAGCACAGATACGCAGTATTTT
length: 13; D: .; J: TRBJ1-1; size: .; V: TRBV9; CDR3: CASSVGSGTEAFF; DNA: TGTGCCAGCAGCGTAGGGTCCGGCACTGAAGCTTTCTTT
length: 13; D: .; J: TRBJ2-5; size: .; V: TRBV30; CDR3: CAWSVGSSETQYF; DNA: TGTGCCTGGAGTGTCGGTAGTAGTGAGACCCAGTACTTC
length: 14; D: TRBD1; J: TRBJ2-7; size: .; V: TRBV6-5; CDR3: CASSPGTGIYEQYF; DNA: TGTGCCAGCAGCCCCGGGACAGGGATCTACGAGCAGTACTTC
length: 14; D: .; J: TRBJ1-2; size: .; V: TRBV5-4; CDR3: CASSLQGTSEGYTF; DNA: TGTGCCAGCAGCTTGCAGGGAACGTCGGAGGGCTACACCTTC
length: 15; D: .; J: TRBJ2-1; size: .; V: TRBV28; CDR3: CASRPGGLSYNEQFF; DNA: TGTGCCAGTCGACCGGGGGGCCTGTCCTACAATGAGCAGTTCTTC
length: 13; D: TRBD1; J: TRBJ1-1; size: .; V: TRBV9; CDR3: CASSADRGEGAFF; DNA: TGTGCCAGCAGCGCCGACAGGGGGGAGGGAGCTTTCTTT